These 3 T cell receptor beta chains share one sample of origin, sequenced in a study of blood T cell repertoires in COVID-19. The protocol was immunoSEQ multiplex PCR, while the TCRdb copy is restricted to in-frame clones and leaves out a portion. The sample carries 150,000 or so clones, around 85% recorded once. The sample was peripheral blood. The receptors come from a woman between 65 and 79 years old with acute or convalescent COVID-19.

This clone was recorded once. The CDR3 spells CASSSLAGGPKNEQFF. The DNA of the CDR3 is TGTGCCAGCAGTTCACTAGCGGGGGGGCCTAAAAATGAGCAGTTCTTC. The rearrangement uses TRBV5-4 and TRBJ2-1, with TRBD2 matching 13 bases. Germline V CDR1 and CDR2: SGHNT, YYREEE (reference sequence). CDR3 length: 16 amino acids. V lost 5 bases and J lost 7; bases outside the gene matches: 9.

This chain uses TRBV7-2 with TRBJ2-5; D unclear. The CDR3 is 14 residues long. Germline V lookup: CDR1 SGHTA, CDR2 FQGNSA. The V and J ends lost 1 base and 1 base respectively, with 7 bases between them. This chain's CDR3 is CASSLGGSQETQYF. In DNA form, the CDR3 reads TGTGCCAGCAGCTTAGGCGGAAGCCAAGAGACCCAGTACTTC.

J is TRBJ2-7 and V is TRBV11-2; TRBD2 matches 14 bases. The V gene's germline CDR1 is SGHAT and CDR2 FQNNGV. Losses at the gene ends were 0 bases for V and 6 bases for J; bases not matched to a gene: 7. CDR3 size: 17 residues. The CDR3 region has the DNA TGTGCCAGCAGCTTAGAAGGGACTAGCGGGGGTCTCTGCGAGCAGTACGTC. As protein: CASSLEGTSGGLCEQYV.